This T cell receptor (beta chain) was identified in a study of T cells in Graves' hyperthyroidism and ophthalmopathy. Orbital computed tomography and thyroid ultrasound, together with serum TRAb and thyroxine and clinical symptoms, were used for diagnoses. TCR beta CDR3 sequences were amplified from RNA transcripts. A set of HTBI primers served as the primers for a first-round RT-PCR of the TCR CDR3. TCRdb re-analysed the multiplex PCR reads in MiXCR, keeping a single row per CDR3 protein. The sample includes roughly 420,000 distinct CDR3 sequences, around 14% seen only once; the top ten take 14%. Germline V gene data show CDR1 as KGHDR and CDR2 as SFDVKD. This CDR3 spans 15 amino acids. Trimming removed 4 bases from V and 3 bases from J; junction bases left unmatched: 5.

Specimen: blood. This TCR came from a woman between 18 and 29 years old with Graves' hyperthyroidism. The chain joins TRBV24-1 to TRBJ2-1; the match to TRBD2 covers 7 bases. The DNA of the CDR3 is TGTGCCACCAGTGACCGGACTAGTTTCTACAATGAGCAGTTCTTC. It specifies CATSDRTSFYNEQFF.